The entry that follows covers one TCR beta chain sequence. Its target is unknown. V gave up 2 bases and J gave up 15 bases; unmatched junction bases: 4. The CDR3 length is 10 residues. Per germline, CDR1 SQVTM and CDR2 ANQGSEA. These data originate in a study of cytomegalovirus exposure and HLA in healthy donors. Study findings and constraints: As a later analysis revealed, most CMV-associated TCR beta chains appeared HLA-restricted. In vitro, three CMV-associated chains proved specific for CMV antigens.

This PCR relied on a set of 60 Vbeta primers and 13 Jbeta primers. Here immunoSEQ multiplex PCR was the method, and the copy in TCRdb shows in-frame clones only, minus some. The sample consists of about 56,000 clones, roughly 83% of them appearing once. The source is a man between 35 and 55 years old in good health and CMV-seronegative. The chain uses TRBV29-1 and TRBJ2-1, with 7 bases that match TRBD2. The sequencing input was PBMCs. The CDR3 nucleotides are TGCAGCGTTGAACGGGGGGACCGGTTCTTC. Translated: CSVERGDRFF.